The subject of this entry is one TCR beta chain. What it binds is unknown. The CDR3 length is 16 residues. Looked up from germline, CDR1 is SQVTM and CDR2 is ANQGSEA. J lost 4 bases, V lost 6 bases, and 12 bases had no gene match. Only in-frame clones appear in the TCRdb table, and some are missing; sequencing was by immunoSEQ multiplex PCR. This table has about 870,000 clones, nearly 95% appearing once. This entry belongs to a study of shared clonotypes between healthy human individuals. About the study: Each donor's CD8 memory used one plate, CD8 naive two, each CD4 subset three. Points from the study as a whole: Sharing across a handful of donors was seen in around 5% of naive CD4 clonotypes. Represented genetic and exposure-history diversity was restricted by having few donors.

Naive CD8 cells lacked CD45RO and underwent positive selection for CCR7, leaving out terminally differentiated effector memory CD45RA+ cells. Donors were healthy HIV-negative adults without recent acute infections or vaccinations. The rearrangement joins TRBV29-1 to TRBJ2-7; the match to TRBD2 covers 13 bases. This clonotype originated in a man younger than 40 in good health. Sequenced: naive CD8+ T cells sorted from blood. The CDR3 here is CSVVLAGGPYGYEQYF. Here the CDR3 DNA reads TGCAGCGTCGTACTAGCGGGAGGGCCTTACGGTTACGAGCAGTACTTC.